This note documents a single TCR beta chain sequence. The data are from a study of blood T cell repertoires in COVID-19. About the study: There were acute and convalescent COVID-19 samples, and they came from the United States, Italy and Spain. Sources were T cells, B-cell-depleted T cells, or PBMCs; the material itself was cDNA or gDNA.

Germline loops: CDR1 SGHRS, CDR2 YFSETQ. The CDR3 loop spans 14 amino acids. Trimming shortened V by 3 bases and J by 5 bases, and 12 bases separated the two germline ends. In the original processing: Scientists estimated how many nucleated cells there were by amplifying reference gene primers. Libraries were prepared by immunoSEQ multiplex PCR; TCRdb keeps only in-frame clonotypes and omits some of them. V, J and clone size reflect that table, while D and trimming were determined from the DNA. This table holds tens of thousands of clones, roughly 88% found once. What was sequenced was peripheral blood. The chain recombines TRBV5-1 with TRBJ2-1, with D tentatively TRBD1 (6 bases). The receptor was isolated from a man aged 65 to 85 with acute or convalescent COVID-19. The CDR3 is CASSYPRDNNEQFF. CDR3 nucleotides: TGCGCCAGCAGCTACCCCCGGGACAACAATGAGCAGTTCTTC.